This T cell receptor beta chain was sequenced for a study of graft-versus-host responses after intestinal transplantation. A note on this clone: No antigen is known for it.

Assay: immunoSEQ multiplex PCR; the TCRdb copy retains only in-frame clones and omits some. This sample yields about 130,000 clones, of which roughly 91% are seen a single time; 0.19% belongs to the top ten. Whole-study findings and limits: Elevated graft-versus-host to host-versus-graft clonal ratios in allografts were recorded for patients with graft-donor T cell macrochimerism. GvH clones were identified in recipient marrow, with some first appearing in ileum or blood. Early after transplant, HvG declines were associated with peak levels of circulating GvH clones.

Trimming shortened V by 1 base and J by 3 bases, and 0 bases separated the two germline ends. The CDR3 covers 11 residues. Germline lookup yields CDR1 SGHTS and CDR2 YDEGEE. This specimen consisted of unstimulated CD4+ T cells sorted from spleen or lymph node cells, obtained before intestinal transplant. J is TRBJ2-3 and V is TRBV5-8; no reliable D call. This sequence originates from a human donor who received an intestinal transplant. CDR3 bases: TGTGCCAGCAGCTTGACAGATACGCAGTATTTT. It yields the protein CASSLTDTQYF.